This entry lists 6 T cell receptor beta chains sequenced from one sample in a study of blood T cell repertoires in COVID-19 (dated by TCRdb to the early 2020s). Library construction relied on the immunoSEQ multiplex PCR assay. The table comes from immuneACCESS by way of TCRdb, which keeps in-frame sequences with V and J called. Part of the clones is missing from these tables; in studies checked, under half for an unresolved V gene and the rest for unknown reasons. The sample table records 85,000 to 120,000 clones; roughly 80% of these occur just once. In total, the top ten clones hold approximately 4.5% of the sample. The sequencing sample was made of peripheral blood. These receptors all come from a human donor in a cohort sampled during active COVID-19.

In this sample, this clone turned up once. V usage is TRBV9 and J usage is TRBJ1-2; the match to TRBD1 covers 9 bases. With V trimmed by 3 bases and J by 1 base, 13 bases remained unmatched. CDR1 and CDR2 (germline): SGDLS, YYNGEE. The CDR3 covers 18 residues. The CDR3 loop reads CASSARDRVQLVNYGYTF. CDR3 nucleotides: TGTGCCAGCAGCGCCCGGGACAGGGTACAACTAGTTAACTATGGCTACACCTTC.

This clone was counted between two and nine times. The chain combines TRBV10-3 with TRBJ1-6; TRBD1 agrees at 9 bases. J was trimmed by 10 bases and V by 6 bases; bases with no gene match: 10. In germline, CDR1 is ENHRY, CDR2 SYGVKD. CDR3 length: 15 residues. CDR3 nucleotide sequence: TGTGCCATCAGGAATCCGGGACAGGGTGGATCACCCCTCCACTTT. Encoded protein: CAIRNPGQGGSPLHF.

This chain connects TRBV9 to TRBJ2-5; D is perhaps TRBD2 (6 bases). V gave up 3 bases and J gave up 5 bases, with 17 bases separating them. This CDR3 contains 15 residues. Germline values: CDR1 SGDLS, CDR2 YYNGEE. The CDR3 reads CASSARGPGVETQYF. CDR3 sequence (DNA): TGTGCCAGCAGCGCCCGGGGCCCGGGGGTGGAGACCCAGTACTTC.

The chain recombines TRBV28 with TRBJ1-1; 7 nucleotides line up with TRBD1. Trimming took 5 bases from V and 4 from J; bases not matched to a gene: 10. CDR3 length equals 15 residues. Germline assignment: CDR1 MDHEN and CDR2 SYDVKM. This CDR3 is CASSGQGGAITEAFF. The CDR3 bases are TGTGCCAGCAGTGGACAAGGGGGCGCGATCACTGAAGCTTTCTTT. Looking up the rest from reference TRBV28 and TRBJ1-1 gives the full variable domain: DVKVTQSSRYLVKRTGEKVFLECVQDMDHENMFWYRQDPGLGLRLIYFSYDVKMKEKGDIPEGYSVSREKKERFSLILESASTNQTSMYLCASSGQGGAITEAFFGQGTRLTVV.

This CDR3 is CATSGGASGGQSTDTQYF. CDR3 nucleotide sequence: TGTGCCACCAGTGGCGGGGCTAGCGGGGGGCAAAGCACAGATACGCAGTATTTT. J is TRBJ2-3 and V is TRBV24-1; 11 bases match TRBD2. The CDR3 covers 18 residues. The V gene's germline CDR1 is KGHDR and CDR2 SFDVKD. Trimming took 5 bases from V and 0 from J; bases not matched to a gene: 9.

The chain employs TRBV13 and TRBJ1-3; no clear D gene. The germline V and J ends were trimmed by 5 bases and 1 base, with 12 bases remaining between them. CDR1 is PRHDT, CDR2 FYEKMQ, per germline (reference sequence). The CDR3 runs 15 residues. CDR3 sequence: CASSPLRNSGNTIYF. In DNA form, the CDR3 reads TGTGCCAGCAGCCCACTGAGGAATTCTGGAAACACCATATATTTT. Full variable domain (rest looked up from reference TRBV13 and TRBJ1-3): AAGVIQSPRHLIKEKRETATLKCYPIPRHDTVYWYQQGPGQDPQFLISFYEKMQSDKGSIPDRFSAQQFSDYHSELNMSSLELGDSALYFCASSPLRNSGNTIYFGEGSWLTVV.